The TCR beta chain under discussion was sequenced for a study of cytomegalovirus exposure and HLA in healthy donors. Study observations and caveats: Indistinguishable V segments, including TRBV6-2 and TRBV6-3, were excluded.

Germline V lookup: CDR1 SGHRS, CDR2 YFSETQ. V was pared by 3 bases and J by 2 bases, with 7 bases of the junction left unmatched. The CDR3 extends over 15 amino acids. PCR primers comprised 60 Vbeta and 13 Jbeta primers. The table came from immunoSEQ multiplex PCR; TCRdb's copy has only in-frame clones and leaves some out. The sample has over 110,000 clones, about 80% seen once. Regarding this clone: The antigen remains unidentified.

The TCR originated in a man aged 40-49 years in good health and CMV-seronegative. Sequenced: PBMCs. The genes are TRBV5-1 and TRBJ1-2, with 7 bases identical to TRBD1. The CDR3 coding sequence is TGCGCCAGCAGCTCGGGCCTGACAGGGAACTATGGCTACACCTTC. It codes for CASSSGLTGNYGYTF.